Listed below are T cell receptor beta chains from one sample, sequenced in a study of blood T cell repertoires in COVID-19. Assay: immunoSEQ multiplex PCR; the TCRdb copy retains only in-frame clones and omits some. The sample shows 200,000 to 250,000 clones, approximately 86% of them seen only once. Sequences were obtained from peripheral blood. The receptors originated from a woman aged 25 to 39 who had recovered from COVID-19. The CDR3 runs from the conserved cysteine through the conserved F or W. A D gene is named only where the DNA matches it firmly. Some rows mark clone size as missing; the rest say once, few, many or name a class of expanded clone.

DNA: TGTGCCAGCAGCGTAGAAACTAGCGGGGCTATCTCTCGGTGCGAGCAGTACTTC; CDR3: CASSVETSGAISRCEQYF; D: TRBD2; J: TRBJ2-7; V: TRBV9; size: few
DNA: TGTGCCAGTAGTGCGGGACAGGGAAACACCATATATTTT; CDR3: CASSAGQGNTIYF; D: TRBD1; J: TRBJ1-3; V: TRBV19; size: NA
DNA: TGCGCCAGCAGCATATCCGGACACCCCGGTGAAAAACTGTTTTTT; CDR3: CASSISGHPGEKLFF; D: NA; J: TRBJ1-4; V: TRBV5-1; size: NA
DNA: TGTGCCAGCAGGACTTGGACAGGGTTGAACACTGAAGCTTTCTTT; CDR3: CASRTWTGLNTEAFF; D: TRBD1; J: TRBJ1-1; V: TRBV6-6; size: NA
DNA: TGTGCCAGCAGCCAAGTCGGGGTAGCGAGCACCATATATTTT; CDR3: CASSQVGVASTIYF; D: NA; J: TRBJ1-3; V: TRBV3-1/TRBV3-2; size: NA
DNA: TGTGCCAGCACCCAAACGGACAGGGGCTATGGCTACACCTTC; CDR3: CASTQTDRGYGYTF; D: TRBD1; J: TRBJ1-2; V: TRBV7-2; size: NA
DNA: TGTGCCAGCAGCCACCGGACAGGGTCTAACTACGAGCAGTACTTC; CDR3: CASSHRTGSNYEQYF; D: TRBD1; J: TRBJ2-7; V: TRBV11-2; size: NA
DNA: TGTGCCAGTAGGAAGGCGGAAAGACTTTATGGCTACACCTTC; CDR3: CASRKAERLYGYTF; D: NA; J: TRBJ1-2; V: TRBV19; size: NA
DNA: TGTGCCAGCAGCCGCAGGGACAGCTCTCCTGCAAGGGCTTACGAGCAGTACTTC; CDR3: CASSRRDSSPARAYEQYF; D: TRBD1; J: TRBJ2-7; V: TRBV3-1/TRBV3-2; size: NA
DNA: TGTGCTAGTGGTTCCTCGGGACAGGTAAAAAACGAGCAGTACTTC; CDR3: CASGSSGQVKNEQYF; D: TRBD1; J: TRBJ2-7; V: TRBV12-5; size: NA
DNA: TGTGCCAGCAGCCCGTCACTAGCGGGGGGCCTCACCGGGGAGCTGTTTTTT; CDR3: CASSPSLAGGLTGELFF; D: TRBD2; J: TRBJ2-2; V: TRBV4-2; size: NA